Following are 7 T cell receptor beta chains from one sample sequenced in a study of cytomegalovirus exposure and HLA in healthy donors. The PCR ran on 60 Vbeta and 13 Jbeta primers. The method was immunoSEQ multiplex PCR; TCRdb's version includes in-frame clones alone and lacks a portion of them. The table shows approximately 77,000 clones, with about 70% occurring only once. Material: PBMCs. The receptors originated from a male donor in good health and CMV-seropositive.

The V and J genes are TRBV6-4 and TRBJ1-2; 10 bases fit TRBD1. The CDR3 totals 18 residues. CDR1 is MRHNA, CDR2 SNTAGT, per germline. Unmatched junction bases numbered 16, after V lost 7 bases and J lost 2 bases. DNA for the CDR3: TGTGCCAGCATTCCGGGACAGGGGACTGGGACCTTAAACTATGGCTACACCTTC. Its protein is CASIPGQGTGTLNYGYTF.

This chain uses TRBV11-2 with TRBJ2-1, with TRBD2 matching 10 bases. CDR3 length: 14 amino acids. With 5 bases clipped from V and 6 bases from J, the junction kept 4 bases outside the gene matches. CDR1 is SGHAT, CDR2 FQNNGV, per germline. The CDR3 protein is CASSPRTSGNEQFF. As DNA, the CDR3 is TGTGCCAGCAGCCCGCGGACTAGCGGCAATGAGCAGTTCTTC.

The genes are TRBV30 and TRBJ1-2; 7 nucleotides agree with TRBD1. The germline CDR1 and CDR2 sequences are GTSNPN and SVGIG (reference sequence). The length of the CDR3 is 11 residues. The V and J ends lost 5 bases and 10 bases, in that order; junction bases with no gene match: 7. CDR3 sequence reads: CAWSRQGAYTF. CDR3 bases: TGTGCCTGGTCCAGACAGGGAGCCTACACCTTC.

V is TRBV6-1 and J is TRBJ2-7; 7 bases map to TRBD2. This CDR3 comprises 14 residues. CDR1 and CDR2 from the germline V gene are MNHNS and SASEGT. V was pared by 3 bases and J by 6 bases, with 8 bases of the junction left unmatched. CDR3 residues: CASSESGIWVEQYF. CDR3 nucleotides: TGTGCCAGCAGTGAGAGCGGGATCTGGGTCGAGCAGTACTTC.

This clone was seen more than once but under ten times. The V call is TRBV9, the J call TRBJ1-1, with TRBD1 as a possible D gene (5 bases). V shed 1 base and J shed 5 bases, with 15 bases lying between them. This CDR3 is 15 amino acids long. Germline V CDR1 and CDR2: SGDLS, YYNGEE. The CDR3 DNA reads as TGTGCCAGCAGCGTAACGGGGGACGGGGCGACTGAAGCTTTCTTT. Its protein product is CASSVTGDGATEAFF.

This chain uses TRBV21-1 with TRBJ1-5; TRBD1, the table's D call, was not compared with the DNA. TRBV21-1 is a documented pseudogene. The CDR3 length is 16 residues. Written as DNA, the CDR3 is TGTGCCAGCAGCACTCGACAGGTCCGGAGCAATCAGCCCCAGCATTTT. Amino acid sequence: CASSTRQVRSNQPQHF.

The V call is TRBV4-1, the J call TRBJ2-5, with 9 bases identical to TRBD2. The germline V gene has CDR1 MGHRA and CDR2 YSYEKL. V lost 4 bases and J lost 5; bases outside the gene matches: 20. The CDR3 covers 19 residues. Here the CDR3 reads CASSPGKAGLARGGETQYF. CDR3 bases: TGCGCCAGCAGCCCCGGGAAGGCCGGACTAGCGAGGGGGGGGGAGACCCAGTACTTC.